Following are 18 T cell receptor beta chains from one sample sequenced in a study of T cells in narcolepsy. Sequencing was performed with immunoSEQ multiplex PCR; in TCRdb, only in-frame clones are kept and a portion is missing. The sample carries 30,000 to 40,000 clones, roughly four fifths recorded once. Sequencing was done on a sample of memory (CD45RA-) CD4+ T cells from blood. The receptor source for this set is a human donor in good health.

The chain combines TRBV7-8 with TRBJ2-5; 11 bases fit TRBD2. The CDR3 contains 16 residues. Trimming at V came to 5 bases and at J to 5 bases, leaving 10 bases not matched to a gene. The germline gives CDR1 SGHVS, CDR2 FQNEAQ. The DNA for the CDR3 is TGTGCCAGCAGCGACCTCGGACTAGCGGGTGGGGAGACCCAGTACTTC. Translated: CASSDLGLAGGETQYF.

The chain couples TRBV10-3 to TRBJ1-2, with TRBD1 matching over 7 bases. CDR1 is ENHRY, CDR2 SYGVKD, per germline. This CDR3 comprises 16 residues. Trimming took 6 bases from V and 6 from J; bases not matched to a gene: 16. CDR3 loop: CAISETSEGAANGYTF. CDR3 nucleotide sequence: TGTGCCATCAGCGAAACCTCGGAGGGGGCGGCGAATGGCTACACCTTC.

This sequence joins TRBV4-2 and TRBJ2-1, with D tentatively TRBD1 or TRBD2 (5 bases each). The CDR3 is 16 residues long. The germline V gene has CDR1 LGHNA and CDR2 YNFKEQ. Deletions cut 4 bases from V and 4 bases from J, with 17 bases between. CDR3 sequence reads: CASSRERDLTYNEQFF. The DNA of the CDR3 is TGTGCCAGCAGCCGAGAGAGGGACCTAACATACAATGAGCAGTTCTTC.

The rearrangement joins TRBV29-1 to TRBJ1-1, with 7 bases that match TRBD1. Trimming took 3 bases from V and 1 from J; bases not matched to a gene: 2. The CDR3 covers 13 residues. Per the germline V gene, CDR1 is SQVTM and CDR2 is ANQGSEA. In DNA form, the CDR3 reads TGCAGCGTTGAGGACAGGTGGAACACTGAAGCTTTCTTT. Its protein is CSVEDRWNTEAFF.

The V gene is TRBV30, the J gene TRBJ1-1; no reliable D call. The CDR3 covers 12 residues. V was cut by 0 bases and J by 5 bases, with 7 bases left in between. Per the germline V gene, CDR1 is GTSNPN and CDR2 is SVGIG (reference sequence). The CDR3 spells CAWSVLGTEAFF. CDR3 bases: TGTGCCTGGAGTGTACTGGGAACTGAAGCTTTCTTT.

The V call is TRBV2, the J call TRBJ1-1, with D perhaps TRBD1 (6 bases). The CDR3 totals 16 residues. Germline CDR1 SNHLY, CDR2 FYNNEI. Trimming shortened V by 6 bases and J by 1 base, and 18 bases separated the two germline ends. The CDR3: CASSGQLGTRNTEAFF. CDR3 bases: TGTGCCAGCAGCGGACAATTAGGGACACGGAACACTGAAGCTTTCTTT.

The V gene is TRBV7-9, the J gene TRBJ1-4, with D possibly being TRBD1 (6 bases). The germline V gene encodes CDR1 SEHNR and CDR2 FQNEAQ (reference sequence). The CDR3 has 15 amino acids. Trimming cost V 6 bases and J 8 bases, with 19 bases left between them. The chain's CDR3 is CASSQPQGIDEKLFF. For the CDR3, the DNA is TGTGCCAGCAGTCAACCACAGGGAATTGACGAAAAACTGTTTTTT.

The gene calls are TRBV5-1 and TRBJ2-7, with 11 bases that match TRBD2. The CDR3 totals 14 residues. Germline CDR1 reads SGHRS; CDR2 reads YFSETQ. The trim removed 4 bases at V and 3 bases at J, leaving 3 bases unmatched. This CDR3 reads CASSPGLAVYEQYF. The CDR3 DNA reads as TGCGCCAGCAGCCCGGGACTAGCGGTCTACGAGCAGTACTTC.

This clone has just a few counts. The chain recombines TRBV19 with TRBJ1-1; perhaps TRBD1 as D (6 bases). Germline lookup yields CDR1 LNHDA and CDR2 SQIVND (reference sequence). The CDR3 has 15 amino acids. Trimming removed 7 bases from V and 5 bases from J, with 20 bases in between. This CDR3 is CASTSGTGILTEAFF. CDR3 DNA sequence: TGTGCCAGTACTTCAGGAACAGGGATTTTGACTGAAGCTTTCTTT.

This clone came up a few times. The chain joins TRBV14 to TRBJ2-1, with D possibly being TRBD2 (5 bases). The germline V gene encodes CDR1 SGHDN and CDR2 FVKESK. Trimming took off 8 bases at V and 0 bases at J, with 14 bases between the two ends. The CDR3 spans 15 residues. In DNA form, the CDR3 reads TGTGCCAGCGCCCTGAAAGGAGGCTCCTACAATGAGCAGTTCTTC. It codes for CASALKGGSYNEQFF.

The chain carries TRBV6-1 and TRBJ1-1; no clear D gene. The germline V and J ends were trimmed by 4 bases and 7 bases, with 16 bases remaining between them. CDR1 is MNHNS, CDR2 SASEGT, per germline. This CDR3 region has 14 residues. Here the CDR3 DNA reads TGTGCCAGCAGTGGCAGGCCCGTGGGGATTGAAGCTTTCTTT. It yields the protein CASSGRPVGIEAFF.

DNA for the CDR3: TGTGCCAGCAGCTTAGTTAGCGGGAAAGCCCCCAATGAGCAGTTCTTC. Amino acids: CASSLVSGKAPNEQFF. V usage is TRBV11-3 and J usage is TRBJ2-1; TRBD2 aligns across 8 bases. The CDR3 runs to 16 residues. The V gene end was trimmed by 1 base and the J gene end by 6 bases; junction bases not matched to a gene: 8. Germline-derived CDR1 and CDR2 are SGHNT and YENEEA.

The chain carries TRBV5-1 and TRBJ1-2, with D possibly TRBD1 on 5 matching bases. From germline, CDR1 is SGHRS and CDR2 YFSETQ. The CDR3 is made up of 15 amino acids. Trimming stripped 4 bases from V and 3 bases from J, with 16 bases between. The CDR3 DNA reads as TGCGCCAGCAGCCTGACCGGCAGGGAGTACTATGGCTACACCTTC. Protein: CASSLTGREYYGYTF.

V and J are TRBV11-2 and TRBJ2-4; D possibly matches TRBD1 or TRBD2 (6 bases each). V was clipped by 5 bases and J by 2 bases, with 13 bases between them. The CDR3 runs to 15 residues. Germline CDR1 SGHAT, CDR2 FQNNGV. CDR3 region: CASSNQGGSKNIQYF. Here the CDR3 DNA reads TGTGCCAGCAGCAACCAAGGGGGGTCCAAAAACATTCAGTACTTC.

V is TRBV4-2 and J is TRBJ1-6; D is unresolved. V was cut by 4 bases and J by 8 bases, with 12 bases left in between. CDR3 length: 14 amino acids. The germline V gene has CDR1 LGHNA and CDR2 YNFKEQ. The DNA of the CDR3 is TGTGCCAGCAGCCCTACTCCTAACGATTCACCCCTCCACTTT. Its protein product is CASSPTPNDSPLHF.

V gene TRBV13 combines with J gene TRBJ1-1; 9 bases fit TRBD1. V lost 5 bases, J lost 6 bases, and 7 bases stayed unmatched. Germline V gives CDR1 PRHDT, CDR2 FYEKMQ (reference sequence). This CDR3 has 14 amino acids. The CDR3 DNA follows: TGTGCCAGCAGCCTCAGGGACAGGGCCCCTGAAGCTTTCTTT. This encodes CASSLRDRAPEAFF.

The chain links TRBV27 to TRBJ2-1, with 8 nucleotides matching TRBD2. V lost 3 bases, J lost 10 bases, and 8 bases stayed unmatched. The CDR3 length is 14 residues. The germline CDR1 and CDR2 sequences are MNHEY and SMNVEV (reference sequence). The CDR3 here is CASSFHQAGAEQFF. The CDR3 DNA follows: TGTGCCAGCAGTTTCCATCAAGCGGGAGCCGAGCAGTTCTTC.

The V and J genes are TRBV11-2 and TRBJ1-5; 10 bases are shared with TRBD1. The trim removed 4 bases at V and 4 bases at J, leaving 13 bases unmatched. CDR1 is SGHAT, CDR2 FQNNGV, per germline. The CDR3 is made up of 18 amino acids. The CDR3 sequence: CASSSGGQGSWANQPQHF. The CDR3 region has the DNA TGTGCCAGCAGCTCCGGGGGACAGGGGTCGTGGGCGAATCAGCCCCAGCATTTT.